The next 27 T cell receptor beta chains were all read from a single sample in a study of blood T cell repertoires in COVID-19. TCRdb's table, derived via immunoSEQ multiplex PCR, lists solely in-frame clones and lacks some. The sample yields about 330,000 clones, approximately 88% seen once. Sequencing was carried out using PBMCs or T cells enriched from blood (not recorded which). The source is a man aged 30 to 45 who had recovered from COVID-19.

V is TRBV6-5 and J is TRBJ2-1, with TRBD1 as a possible D gene (5 bases). CDR3 length equals 15 residues. Trimming took 0 bases from V and 7 from J, leaving 13 bases between them. The germline V gene has CDR1 MNHEY and CDR2 SVGAGI. Here the CDR3 DNA reads TGTGCCAGCAGTTACTCGCCAGGGAAAAAAAATGAGCAGTTCTTC. Amino acid sequence: CASSYSPGKKNEQFF.

As to this clone: The sample contains more than one DNA sequence encoding this CDR3. The V gene is TRBV7-9, the J gene TRBJ1-6; D remains ambiguous. The germline CDR1 and CDR2 sequences are SEHNR and FQNEAQ (reference sequence). Deletions cut 1 base from V and 3 bases from J, with 7 bases between. This CDR3 contains 15 residues. The CDR3 spells CASSLDGSYNSPLHF. CDR3 nucleotide sequence: TGTGCCAGCAGCTTAGACGGTAGCTATAATTCACCCCTCCACTTT.

This clone was found a few times. The chain has TRBV19 and TRBJ1-2; no reliable D call. V lost 2 bases to trimming and J lost 2 bases, with 6 bases between them. Germline V lookup: CDR1 LNHDA, CDR2 SQIVND (reference sequence). The CDR3 sequence is 13 residues long. In DNA form, the CDR3 reads TGTGCCAGTAGTATAAAGAGAAACTATGGCTACACCTTC. It translates to CASSIKRNYGYTF.

The rearrangement joins TRBV28 to TRBJ2-3; perhaps TRBD2 as D (7 bases). The CDR3 consists of 17 residues. The germline V gene has CDR1 MDHEN and CDR2 SYDVKM. The V end was cut by 4 bases, the J end by 2 bases, with 19 bases between. The CDR3 sequence: CASSSPRGAATTDTQYF. CDR3 sequence (DNA): TGTGCCAGCAGTTCTCCCCGGGGGGCCGCAACCACAGATACGCAGTATTTT.

The chain's CDR3 is CASSDSVAGYNSPLHF. CDR3 nucleotide sequence: TGTGCCAGCAGTGACTCGGTGGCGGGATATAATTCACCCCTCCACTTT. The chain recombines TRBV6-4 with TRBJ1-6, with D hard to call. V was shortened by 0 bases and J by 4 bases, with 10 bases between the two germline ends. From germline, CDR1 is MRHNA and CDR2 SNTAGT. The CDR3 length is 16 residues.

The chain combines TRBV27 with TRBJ1-2; 9 positions match TRBD1. The germline gives CDR1 MNHEY, CDR2 SMNVEV (reference sequence). V gave up 10 bases and J gave up 6 bases; unmatched junction bases: 9. The CDR3 covers 13 residues. DNA of the CDR3: TGTGCCACCTTCGACAGGGGGATAGATGGCTACACCTTC. Protein sequence: CATFDRGIDGYTF.

This rearrangement joins TRBV9 to TRBJ2-7; D may be TRBD1 (7 bases). Germline lookup yields CDR1 SGDLS and CDR2 YYNGEE. The CDR3 loop spans 19 amino acids. Trimming removed 0 bases at V and 5 bases at J, with 27 bases between. CDR3 nucleotides: TGTGCCAGCAGCGTAGCTGGGGACTCTTATATACCACAGGGGAACGAGCAGTACTTC. Its protein is CASSVAGDSYIPQGNEQYF.

The chain couples TRBV5-4 to TRBJ2-5, with TRBD1 matching over 11 bases. Per germline, CDR1 SGHNT and CDR2 YYREEE (reference sequence). This CDR3 is 15 amino acids long. V shed 3 bases and J 4 bases; nucleotides not matched to a gene: 5. CDR3 DNA sequence: TGTGCCAGCAGCTCAACCGGGACAGGGGGAGAGACCCAGTACTTC. Encoded protein: CASSSTGTGGETQYF.

This clone came up a few times. The chain has TRBV5-5 and TRBJ1-1, with unresolved D. Germline loops: CDR1 SGHKS, CDR2 YYEKEE (reference sequence). The CDR3 is 16 residues long. Trimming shortened V by 0 bases and J by 0 bases, and 12 bases separated the two germline ends. CDR3 DNA: TGTGCCAGCAGCTTGGGCTCAAGAGCCTTGAACACTGAAGCTTTCTTT. Protein sequence: CASSLGSRALNTEAFF. Drawing the rest from reference TRBV5-5 and TRBJ1-1, the complete variable domain is DAGVTQSPTHLIKTRGQQVTLRCSPISGHKSVSWYQQVLGQGPQFIFQYYEKEERGRGNFPDRFSARQFPNYSSELNVNALLLGDSALYLCASSLGSRALNTEAFFGQGTRLTVV.

The rearrangement joins TRBV15 to TRBJ2-7; 14 nucleotides match TRBD2. The V gene's germline CDR1 is LNHNV and CDR2 YYDKDF (reference sequence). Trimming took 2 bases from V and 3 from J; bases not matched to a gene: 6. The CDR3 consists of 17 residues. CDR3 amino acids: CATSRPGLAGAGYEQYF. The CDR3 nucleotides are TGTGCCACCAGCAGACCGGGACTAGCGGGGGCCGGCTACGAGCAGTACTTC.

V usage is TRBV2 and J usage is TRBJ1-2; the match to TRBD1 covers 10 bases. After removal of 4 bases from V and 4 bases from J, the junction contained 3 bases not matched to a gene. The CDR3 spans 14 residues. From germline, CDR1 is SNHLY and CDR2 FYNNEI. The CDR3 sequence: CASSGTGGSYGYTF. CDR3 bases: TGTGCCAGCAGTGGGACAGGGGGTAGCTATGGCTACACCTTC.

The genes are TRBV9 and TRBJ1-2, with D perhaps matching TRBD1 (6 bases). Germline V lookup: CDR1 SGDLS, CDR2 YYNGEE. The length of the CDR3 is 13 residues. The V and J ends lost 4 bases and 4 bases respectively, with 11 bases between them. The CDR3 DNA reads TGTGCCAGCAGCTCCCAGGGGCGCTATGGCTACACCTTC. This encodes CASSSQGRYGYTF. The full variable domain, its missing parts supplied by reference TRBV9 and TRBJ1-2, is DSGVTQTPKHLITATGQRVTLRCSPRSGDLSVYWYQQSLDQGLQFLIQYYNGEERAKGNILERFSAQQFPDLHSELNLSSLELGDSALYFCASSSQGRYGYTFGSGTRLTVV.

DNA for the CDR3: TGTGCCGCCCAGGGTGGGGTGAACACTGAAGCTTTCTTT. Its translation is CAAQGGVNTEAFF. V and J are TRBV10-3 and TRBJ1-1, with D tentatively TRBD1 (5 bases). Germline V lookup: CDR1 ENHRY, CDR2 SYGVKD. V lost 11 bases, J lost 0 bases, and 13 bases lay in between. The CDR3 contains 13 residues.

This chain connects TRBV7-6 to TRBJ1-6; 8 bases line up with TRBD1. This CDR3 has 15 residues. CDR1 and CDR2 (germline): SGHVS, FNYEAQ. Unmatched junction bases numbered 3, after V lost 0 bases and J lost 8 bases. CDR3 amino acids: CASSLATGGDSPLHF. DNA of the CDR3: TGTGCCAGCAGCTTAGCAACAGGGGGAGATTCACCCCTCCACTTT.

The CDR3 spells CASSSNGGGDEQYF. In DNA form, the CDR3 reads TGTGCCAGCAGCTCTAACGGCGGAGGGGACGAGCAGTACTTC. This chain connects TRBV7-3 to TRBJ2-7; D may be TRBD2 (6 bases). The germline gives CDR1 SGHTA, CDR2 FQGTGA. This CDR3 is built from 14 residues. Deletions cut 4 bases from V and 5 bases from J, with 15 bases between.

The chain joins TRBV7-9 to TRBJ2-3; D might be TRBD2 (6 bases). Between the trimmed V and J ends, which lost 5 bases and 3 bases, there was a span of 15 bases. The CDR3 loop spans 15 amino acids. Germline CDR1 reads SEHNR; CDR2 reads FQNEAQ (reference sequence). DNA for the CDR3: TGTGCCAGCAGCCCCGGGGGTGAGGGGACAGATACGCAGTATTTT. Translated, it gives CASSPGGEGTDTQYF. Drawing the rest from reference TRBV7-9 and TRBJ2-3, the complete variable domain is DTGVSQNPRHKITKRGQNVTFRCDPISEHNRLYWYRQTLGQGPEFLTYFQNEAQLEKSRLLSDRFSAERPKGSFSTLEIQRTEQGDSAMYLCASSPGGEGTDTQYFGPGTRLTVL.

This chain connects TRBV29-1 to TRBJ2-7, with D possibly TRBD2 on 6 matching bases. V lost 4 bases to trimming and J lost 3 bases, with 7 bases between them. Germline lookup yields CDR1 SQVTM and CDR2 ANQGSEA. The CDR3 runs 11 residues. The CDR3: CSVVGGYEQYF. The CDR3 DNA reads TGCAGCGTTGTGGGGGGCTACGAGCAGTACTTC.

The chain combines TRBV13 with TRBJ1-2; 11 positions agree with TRBD1. Per germline, CDR1 PRHDT and CDR2 FYEKMQ (reference sequence). The J segment lost 8 bases and the V segment lost 5 bases, leaving 7 bases of the junction unmatched. This CDR3 has 14 residues. The CDR3 loop is CASSAGQGAGGYTF. CDR3 sequence (DNA): TGTGCCAGCAGCGCCGGACAGGGGGCAGGAGGCTACACCTTC.

V usage is TRBV5-4 and J usage is TRBJ2-1; D may be TRBD1 (7 bases). The CDR3 is 13 residues long. Trimming removed 2 bases at V and 8 bases at J, with 11 bases between. Germline CDR1 is SGHNT and CDR2 is YYREEE (reference sequence). The CDR3 spells CASSLGGGDEQFF. Written as DNA, the CDR3 is TGTGCCAGCAGCTTAGGAGGGGGCGATGAGCAGTTCTTC.

J is TRBJ1-2 and V is TRBV6-6; 7 nucleotides align to TRBD1. J was trimmed by 4 bases and V by 2 bases; bases with no gene match: 7. In germline, CDR1 is MNHNY, CDR2 SVGAGI (reference sequence). The CDR3 runs to 15 residues. CDR3 nucleotides: TGTGCCAGCAGTTACACGACAGGGATAAGCTATGGCTACACCTTC. This translates into CASSYTTGISYGYTF.

This chain connects TRBV9 to TRBJ2-5; 10 bases map to TRBD1. Looked up from germline, CDR1 is SGDLS and CDR2 is YYNGEE. Germline trimming cut 3 bases from V and 5 bases from J; bases unmatched to any gene: 10. CDR3 length: 16 residues. CDR3 nucleotide sequence: TGTGCCAGCAGCGCGCCGGACAGGGGGGACGGGGAGACCCAGTACTTC. Translated, it gives CASSAPDRGDGETQYF.

In its sample, this clone was seen many times. This chain's CDR3 is CASSLGWTLNTEAFF. CDR3 DNA sequence: TGTGCCAGCAGCTTGGGATGGACACTGAACACTGAAGCTTTCTTT. J is TRBJ1-1 and V is TRBV5-8, with a weak D call TRBD1 (5 bases). Trimming took off 0 bases at V and 0 bases at J, with 9 bases between the two ends. Germline CDR1 is SGHTS and CDR2 is YDEGEE. This CDR3 has 15 residues.

The rearrangement links TRBV11-2 to TRBJ1-1; D is possibly TRBD1 (6 bases). The CDR3 consists of 12 residues. In germline, CDR1 is SGHAT, CDR2 FQNNGV. Deletions cut 5 bases from V and 7 bases from J, with 11 bases between. In DNA form, the CDR3 reads TGTGCCAGCAGCACGACAGGCGGTGAAGCTTTCTTT. Translating it yields CASSTTGGEAFF. The entire variable domain, with the rest obtained from reference TRBV11-2 and TRBJ1-1, is as follows: EAGVAQSPRYKIIEKRQSVAFWCNPISGHATLYWYQQILGQGPKLLIQFQNNGVVDDSQLPKDRFSAERLKGVDSTLKIQPAKLEDSAVYLCASSTTGGEAFFGQGTRLTVV.

The gene calls are TRBV5-6 and TRBJ2-7, with no clear D. The V gene lost 3 bases and the J gene lost 2 bases, with 12 bases spanning the gap. From germline, CDR1 is SGHDT and CDR2 YYEEEE. CDR3 size: 14 residues. The CDR3 region has the DNA TGTGCCAGCAGCTGGTCACCAGGCGCCTACGAGCAGTACTTC. Protein: CASSWSPGAYEQYF.

The genes are TRBV5-1 and TRBJ1-1; 8 bases map to TRBD1. In germline, CDR1 is SGHRS, CDR2 YFSETQ. The CDR3 consists of 14 residues. V was clipped by 2 bases and J by 6 bases; unmatched bases: 6. DNA for the CDR3: TGCGCCAGCAGCTTTACAGGGGGAAGCGCTGAAGCTTTCTTT. This translates into CASSFTGGSAEAFF.

The chain uses TRBV7-8 and TRBJ1-5; D not certain. The ends were cut back, 1 base at V and 4 bases at J, with 5 bases in the middle. The CDR3 totals 13 residues. The germline V gene encodes CDR1 SGHVS and CDR2 FQNEAQ. The CDR3 sequence: CASSLDINQPQHF. Here the CDR3 DNA reads TGTGCCAGCAGCTTAGATATTAATCAGCCCCAGCATTTT.

J is TRBJ1-2 and V is TRBV7-9, with 7 bases that match TRBD1. The germline gives CDR1 SEHNR, CDR2 FQNEAQ (reference sequence). The CDR3 runs 15 residues. V dropped 3 bases and J dropped 2; count of bases not matched to a gene: 6. DNA of the CDR3: TGTGCCAGCAGCTTTGCGACAGGGATAAACTATGGCTACACCTTC. Amino acids: CASSFATGINYGYTF.